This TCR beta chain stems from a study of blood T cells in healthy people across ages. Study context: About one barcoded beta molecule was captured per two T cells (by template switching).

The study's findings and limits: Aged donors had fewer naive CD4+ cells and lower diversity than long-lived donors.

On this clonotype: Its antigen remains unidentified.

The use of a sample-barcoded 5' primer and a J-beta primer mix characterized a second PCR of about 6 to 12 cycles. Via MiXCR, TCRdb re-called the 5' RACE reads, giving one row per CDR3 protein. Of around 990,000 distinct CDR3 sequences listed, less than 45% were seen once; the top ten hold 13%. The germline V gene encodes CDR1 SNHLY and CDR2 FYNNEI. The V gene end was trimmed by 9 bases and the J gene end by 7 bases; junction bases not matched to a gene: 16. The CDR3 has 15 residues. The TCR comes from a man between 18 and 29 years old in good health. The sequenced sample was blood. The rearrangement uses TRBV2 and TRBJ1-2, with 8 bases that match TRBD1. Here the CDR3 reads CARSPPRTGYFGYTF. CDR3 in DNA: TGTGCCAGATCCCCCCCTCGGACAGGGTATTTTGGCTACACCTTC.